Shown below are 8 T cell receptor beta chains from a single sample sequenced in a study of blood T cell repertoires in COVID-19. Produced via immunoSEQ multiplex PCR; TCRdb's table is partial and in-frame only. This sample carries fewer than 100,000 clones, roughly nine tenths of them seen once, and the ten largest clones take roughly a sixth. The sample comprised peripheral blood. Source of these receptors: a man at least 80 years old in a cohort sampled during active COVID-19.

The chain employs TRBV5-5 and TRBJ2-5; perhaps TRBD1 as D (6 bases). V was trimmed by 2 bases and J by 2 bases, leaving 13 bases between them. CDR3 length: 15 residues. Germline CDR1 is SGHKS and CDR2 is YYEKEE (reference sequence). The CDR3 nucleotides read TGTGCCAGCAGCTTAATGGGGGCAGGGCAAGAGACCCAGTACTTC. Its protein product is CASSLMGAGQETQYF.

V usage is TRBV5-1 and J usage is TRBJ2-1; TRBD2 agrees at 15 bases. Trimming at V came to 5 bases and at J to 3 bases, leaving 6 bases not matched to a gene. CDR1 and CDR2 (germline): SGHRS, YFSETQ. The CDR3 spans 17 residues. CDR3 residues: CASRSGLAGGDYNEQFF. The CDR3 DNA reads as TGCGCCAGCAGGTCGGGACTAGCGGGGGGTGACTACAATGAGCAGTTCTTC.

The CDR3 loop reads CASSPRSGASTDTQYF. CDR3 coding DNA: TGTGCCAGCAGCCCCCGTAGCGGGGCTAGCACAGATACGCAGTATTTT. This chain connects TRBV5-6 to TRBJ2-3; TRBD2 agrees at 8 bases. V shed 4 bases and J 0 bases; nucleotides not matched to a gene: 7. CDR3 length: 16 amino acids. The germline V gene has CDR1 SGHDT and CDR2 YYEEEE.

The chain employs TRBV19 and TRBJ1-1, with D possibly TRBD1 on 5 matching bases. The CDR3 has 14 amino acids. Trimming removed 5 bases at V and 2 bases at J, with 12 bases between. Germline loops: CDR1 LNHDA, CDR2 SQIVND (reference sequence). CDR3 DNA: TGTGCCAGTAGTTCCAGACAGCTCAACACTGAAGCTTTCTTT. Amino acids: CASSSRQLNTEAFF.

V gene TRBV3-1 (or the pseudogene TRBV3-2) combines with J gene TRBJ2-2; possibly TRBD1 for D (6 bases). With 4 bases removed from V and 6 bases from J, the gap between germline ends came to 12 bases. The CDR3 length is 14 residues. CDR1 LGHDT and CDR2 YNNKEL come from the germline V gene (reference sequence). The CDR3 here is CASSPRDRSGELFF. DNA for the CDR3: TGTGCCAGCAGCCCCCGCGACAGGTCCGGGGAGCTGTTTTTT.

The gene calls are TRBV10-2 and TRBJ2-1, with 8 bases fitting TRBD2. V was clipped by 3 bases and J by 0 bases; unmatched bases: 1. Per germline, CDR1 WSHSY and CDR2 SAAADI. CDR3 length equals 15 residues. CDR3 sequence (DNA): TGCGCCAGCAGTGATGCGGGGGGCTCCTACAATGAGCAGTTCTTC. Its translation: CASSDAGGSYNEQFF.

The rearrangement links TRBV12-3 or TRBV12-4 to TRBJ1-2; no definite D call. V was shortened by 5 bases and J by 7 bases, with 11 bases between the two germline ends. The CDR3 loop spans 12 amino acids. CDR3 bases: TGTGCCAGCAGTCCGGAGGGTAGTGGCTACACCTTC. Amino acid sequence: CASSPEGSGYTF.

The J gene is TRBJ1-5, the V gene TRBV18, with 9 bases fitting TRBD1. The junction had 5 bases not matched to a gene; V was cut back by 4 bases and J by 4 bases. The length of the CDR3 is 15 residues. Germline assignment: CDR1 KGHSH and CDR2 LQKENI. CDR3 coding DNA: TGTGCCAGCTCACTAGTACAGGGGGCGAATCAGCCCCAGCATTTT. As protein: CASSLVQGANQPQHF.